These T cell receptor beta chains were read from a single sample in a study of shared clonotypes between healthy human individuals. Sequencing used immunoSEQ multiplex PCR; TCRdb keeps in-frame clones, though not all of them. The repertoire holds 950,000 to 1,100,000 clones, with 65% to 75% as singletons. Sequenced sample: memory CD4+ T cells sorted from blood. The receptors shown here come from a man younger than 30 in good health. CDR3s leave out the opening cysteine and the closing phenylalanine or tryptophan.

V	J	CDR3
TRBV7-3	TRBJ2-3	ASSAGAGNTYTQY
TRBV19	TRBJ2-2	ASSPVAGTGELF
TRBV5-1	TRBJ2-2	ASSLGGVTGELF
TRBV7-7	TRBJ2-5	ASSQGTVQETQY
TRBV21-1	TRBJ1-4	ASSRHRESNEKLF
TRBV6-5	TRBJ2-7	ASSYGTGSSYEQY
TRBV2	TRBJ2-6	ASRPGANVLT
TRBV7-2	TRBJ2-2	ASSTRTAGNTGELF
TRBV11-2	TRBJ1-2	ASSLDGLPMDGYT
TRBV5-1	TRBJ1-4	ASSFEGINEKLF
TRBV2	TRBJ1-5	ASSENIQPQH
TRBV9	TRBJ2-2	ASSVRAGCTGELF
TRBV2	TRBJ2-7	ASTTGGTNEQY
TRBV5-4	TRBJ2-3	ASARAGRTDTQY
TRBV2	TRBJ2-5	ASSGGVLAQY
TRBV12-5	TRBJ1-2	ASGLTGYGYT
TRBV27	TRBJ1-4	ASSERGGPNEKLF
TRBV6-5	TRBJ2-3	ASRSPGLAEDTQY
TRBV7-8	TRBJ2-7	ASSTLAGGSYEQY
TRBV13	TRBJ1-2	ASSSRRTDHYGYT
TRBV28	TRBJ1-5	ASSLGQWNQPQH
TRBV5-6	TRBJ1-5	ASSLGAGRSNQPQH
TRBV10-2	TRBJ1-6	ASGRLGENSPLH
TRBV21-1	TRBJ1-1	ASSKGTNTEAF
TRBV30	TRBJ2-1	AWSPLGMGGIGEQF
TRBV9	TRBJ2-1	ASSASGGAINEQF
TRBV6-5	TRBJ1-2	ASSYGQGGYT
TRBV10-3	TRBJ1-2	AISDRGQDGYT